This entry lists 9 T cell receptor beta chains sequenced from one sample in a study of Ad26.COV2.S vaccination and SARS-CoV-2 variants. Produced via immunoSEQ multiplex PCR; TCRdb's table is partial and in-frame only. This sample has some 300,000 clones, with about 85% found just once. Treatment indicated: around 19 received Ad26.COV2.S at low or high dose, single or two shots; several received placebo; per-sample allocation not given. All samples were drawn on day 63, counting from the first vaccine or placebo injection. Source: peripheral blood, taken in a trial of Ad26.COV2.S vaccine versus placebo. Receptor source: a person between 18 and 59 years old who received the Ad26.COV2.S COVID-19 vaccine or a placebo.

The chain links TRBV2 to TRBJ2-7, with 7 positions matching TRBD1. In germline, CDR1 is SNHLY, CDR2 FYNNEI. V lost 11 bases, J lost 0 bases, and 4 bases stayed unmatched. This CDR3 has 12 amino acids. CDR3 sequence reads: CAGTDNSYEQYF. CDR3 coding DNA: TGTGCCGGGACAGATAACTCCTACGAGCAGTACTTC.

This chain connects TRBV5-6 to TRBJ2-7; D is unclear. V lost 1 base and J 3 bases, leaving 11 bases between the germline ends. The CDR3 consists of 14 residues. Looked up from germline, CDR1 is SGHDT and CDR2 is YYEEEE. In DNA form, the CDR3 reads TGTGCCAGCAGCTTGCGTTACAGCTTCTACGAGCAGTACTTC. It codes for CASSLRYSFYEQYF.

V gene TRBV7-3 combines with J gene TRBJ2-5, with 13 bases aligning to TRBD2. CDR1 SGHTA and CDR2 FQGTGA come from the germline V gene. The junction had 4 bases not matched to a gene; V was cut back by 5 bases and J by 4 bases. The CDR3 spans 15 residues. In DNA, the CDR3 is TGTGCCAGCAGCACTAGCGGGGGGGCCTCAGAGACCCAGTACTTC. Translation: CASSTSGGASETQYF.

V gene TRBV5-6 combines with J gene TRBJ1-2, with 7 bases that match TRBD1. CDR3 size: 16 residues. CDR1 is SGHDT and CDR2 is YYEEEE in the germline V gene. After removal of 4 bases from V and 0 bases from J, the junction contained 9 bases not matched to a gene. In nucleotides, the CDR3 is TGTGCCAGCAGCCTTACAGACAGGGCGGCTAACTATGGCTACACCTTC. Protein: CASSLTDRAANYGYTF.

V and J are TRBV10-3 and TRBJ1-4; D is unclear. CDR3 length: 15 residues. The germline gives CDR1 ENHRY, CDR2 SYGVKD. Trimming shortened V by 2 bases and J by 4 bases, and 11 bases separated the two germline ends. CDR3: CAISEDSGVNEKLFF. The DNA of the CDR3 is TGTGCCATCAGTGAGGATTCTGGTGTTAATGAAAAACTGTTTTTT.

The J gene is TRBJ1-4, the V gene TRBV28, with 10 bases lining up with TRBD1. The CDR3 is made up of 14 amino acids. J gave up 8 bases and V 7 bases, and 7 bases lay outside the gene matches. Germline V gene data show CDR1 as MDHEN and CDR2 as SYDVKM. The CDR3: CASNGQGGSEKLFF. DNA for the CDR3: TGTGCCAGCAACGGACAGGGGGGCTCGGAAAAACTGTTTTTT.

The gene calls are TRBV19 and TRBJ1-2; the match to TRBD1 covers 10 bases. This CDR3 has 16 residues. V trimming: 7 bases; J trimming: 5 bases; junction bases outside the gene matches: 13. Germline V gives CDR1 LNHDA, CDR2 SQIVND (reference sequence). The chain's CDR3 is CASNPTGGDSFYGYTF. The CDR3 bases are TGTGCCAGTAACCCGACAGGGGGCGATTCGTTTTATGGCTACACCTTC.

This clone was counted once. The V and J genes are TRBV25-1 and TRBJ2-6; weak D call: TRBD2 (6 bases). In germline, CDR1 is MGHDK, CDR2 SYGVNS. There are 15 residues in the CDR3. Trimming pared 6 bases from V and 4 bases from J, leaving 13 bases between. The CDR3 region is CASSVRGSGANVLTF. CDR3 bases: TGTGCCAGCAGCGTTCGGGGGTCAGGGGCCAACGTCCTGACTTTC.

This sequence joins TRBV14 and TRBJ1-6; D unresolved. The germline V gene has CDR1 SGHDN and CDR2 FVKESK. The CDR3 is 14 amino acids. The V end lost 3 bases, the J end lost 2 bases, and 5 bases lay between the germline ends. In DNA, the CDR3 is TGTGCCAGCAGCCACGGGGCCTATAATTCACCCCTCCACTTT. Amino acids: CASSHGAYNSPLHF.